These 28 T cell receptor beta chains originate from one sample sequenced in a study of T-cell reconstitution after alpha-beta-depleted transplantation in children. This sample's TCRbeta library carried unique molecular identifier barcodes. TCRdb used MiXCR to reprocess the PCR reads, holding one entry per CDR3 protein. The sample shows almost 500,000 distinct CDR3 sequences, approximately 12% of them seen only once. The sample in question was PBMCs from the stem cell graft donor, obtained from the stem cell graft. The source of these receptors is a human donor who donated a stem cell graft to a child with combined immunodeficiency.

This clonotype was counted at least ten times. The V gene is TRBV12-3 or TRBV12-4, the J gene TRBJ2-3; 10 nucleotides line up with TRBD2. This CDR3 region has 15 residues. J gave up 5 bases and V 3 bases, and 5 bases lay outside the gene matches. CDR3 protein: CASSFQRGGLDTQYF. The CDR3 DNA reads TGTGCCAGCAGTTTCCAGCGGGGGGGTCTAGATACGCAGTATTTT.

This clonotype was observed at least ten times. The V call is TRBV5-1, the J call TRBJ2-5, with 10 bases fitting TRBD2. Trimming took 4 bases from V and 4 from J; bases not matched to a gene: 4. The germline CDR1 and CDR2 sequences are SGHRS and YFSETQ. The CDR3 spans 14 residues. The CDR3 sequence: CASSLGLARETQYF. In nucleotides, the CDR3 is TGCGCCAGCAGCCTGGGACTAGCGAGAGAGACCCAGTACTTC.

The sample holds many counts of this clonotype. The gene calls are TRBV5-5 and TRBJ1-5; D may be TRBD1 (5 bases). Trimming pared 1 base from V and 3 bases from J, leaving 11 bases between. In germline, CDR1 is SGHKS, CDR2 YYEKEE (reference sequence). This CDR3 spans 15 amino acids. The CDR3 DNA sequence: TGTGCCAGCAGCTTGTTGGGCAGGGACAATCAGCCCCAGCATTTT. Its translation is CASSLLGRDNQPQHF.

The rearrangement joins TRBV15 to TRBJ2-5, with a weak D call TRBD1 (6 bases). This CDR3 spans 15 amino acids. V was shortened by 0 bases and J by 2 bases, with 10 bases between the two germline ends. CDR1 is LNHNV, CDR2 YYDKDF, per germline (reference sequence). The CDR3 DNA is TGTGCCACCAGCAGAGACCGCAGGGGACAAGAGACCCAGTACTTC. This gives the protein CATSRDRRGQETQYF.

The chain carries TRBV11-2 and TRBJ1-2, with TRBD1 matching over 7 bases. In germline, CDR1 is SGHAT, CDR2 FQNNGV. The CDR3 runs 17 residues. The ends lost 0 bases at V and 3 bases at J; junction bases unmatched: 10. Here the CDR3 reads CASSLDIGQARDYGYTF. DNA for the CDR3: TGTGCCAGCAGCTTAGATATCGGACAGGCCCGGGACTATGGCTACACCTTC.

The chain joins TRBV20-1 to TRBJ1-3, with D possibly being TRBD1 (6 bases). This CDR3 comprises 16 residues. CDR1 and CDR2 from the germline V gene are DFQATT and SNEGSKA (reference sequence). V lost 0 bases and J 0 bases, leaving 12 bases between the germline ends. Written as DNA, the CDR3 is TGCAGTGCTAGAGAAGACAGGAGCCCCTCTGGAAACACCATATATTTT. Protein sequence: CSAREDRSPSGNTIYF.

This clonotype has at least ten counts. The J gene is TRBJ1-1, the V gene TRBV29-1; 9 nucleotides match TRBD1. Germline CDR1 and CDR2: SQVTM and ANQGSEA. This CDR3 has 12 amino acids. The trim removed 4 bases at V and 5 bases at J, leaving 2 bases unmatched. CDR3 DNA sequence: TGCAGCGTTGGGGACAGGGTTACTGAAGCTTTCTTT. Translation gives CSVGDRVTEAFF.

This clonotype was detected only a few times. The CDR3 reads CASSFRQGPGGDGYTF. CDR3 bases: TGTGCCAGCAGTTTCCGACAGGGCCCTGGGGGTGATGGCTACACCTTC. The gene calls are TRBV12-3 or TRBV12-4 and TRBJ1-2; 7 positions agree with TRBD1. V was pared by 3 bases and J by 6 bases, with 13 bases of the junction left unmatched. The CDR3 spans 16 residues.

The sample holds a few counts of this clonotype. V usage is TRBV5-4 and J usage is TRBJ2-7, with a tentative D call TRBD1 (6 bases). Germline V lookup: CDR1 SGHNT, CDR2 YYREEE (reference sequence). V lost 0 bases, J lost 1 base, and 23 bases lay in between. CDR3 length: 19 residues. The CDR3: CASSLVVGDIDLESYEQYF. The CDR3 nucleotides are TGTGCCAGCAGCTTGGTTGTAGGGGACATAGACTTGGAGTCCTACGAGCAGTACTTC.

Only a few counts were recorded for this clonotype. The CDR3 DNA reads as TGTGCCAGCAGCCTACAGACAGGACATAGCACAGATACGCAGTATTTT. Protein product: CASSLQTGHSTDTQYF. The V call is TRBV7-8, the J call TRBJ2-3; possible D gene TRBD1, 6 bases. The length of the CDR3 is 16 residues. Trimming shortened V by 5 bases and J by 0 bases, and 15 bases separated the two germline ends. The germline V gene encodes CDR1 SGHVS and CDR2 FQNEAQ.

The rearrangement links TRBV6-2 or TRBV6-3 to TRBJ2-7; D is perhaps TRBD2 (5 bases). The V gene lost 7 bases and the J gene lost 6 bases, with 13 bases spanning the gap. Germline V gene data show CDR1 as MNHEY and CDR2 as SVGEGT. This CDR3 comprises 12 residues. Here the CDR3 DNA reads TGTGCCAGCACTCGGACTCCGTCCGAGCAGTACTTC. This translates into CASTRTPSEQYF.

In this sample, this clonotype turned up a few times. V gene TRBV5-1 combines with J gene TRBJ2-7; TRBD1 aligns across 7 bases. Germline V lookup: CDR1 SGHRS, CDR2 YFSETQ. The V gene end was trimmed by 2 bases and the J gene end by 4 bases; junction bases not matched to a gene: 9. The CDR3 contains 15 residues. The CDR3 region is CASSFTGQNLYEQYF. DNA for the CDR3: TGCGCCAGCAGCTTCACGGGACAGAACCTGTACGAGCAGTACTTC.

The chain uses TRBV29-1 and TRBJ1-2; unclear D gene. The CDR3 sequence is 11 residues long. Germline lookup yields CDR1 SQVTM and CDR2 ANQGSEA. V was pared by 5 bases and J by 7 bases, with 11 bases between. CDR3 in amino acids: CSVRVESGYTF. DNA of the CDR3: TGCAGCGTTCGGGTGGAGTCTGGCTACACCTTC.

This rearrangement joins TRBV12-3 or TRBV12-4 to TRBJ2-1; D possibly uses TRBD1 or TRBD2 (5 bases each). The CDR3 sequence is 15 residues long. Trimming pared 5 bases from V and 4 bases from J, leaving 15 bases between. The chain's CDR3 is CASSPETTGYNEQFF. DNA for the CDR3: TGTGCCAGCAGTCCCGAGACTACAGGTTACAATGAGCAGTTCTTC.

The CDR3 nucleotides are TGTGCCAGCTCACTCCTACCTAGCGGCGTAGCCAAAAACATTCAGTACTTC. It translates to CASSLLPSGVAKNIQYF. V gene TRBV18 combines with J gene TRBJ2-4, with 7 positions matching TRBD2. The V segment lost 4 bases and the J segment 0 bases; nucleotides outside the gene matches: 9. Per the germline V gene, CDR1 is KGHSH and CDR2 is LQKENI. The CDR3 loop spans 17 amino acids.

The chain uses TRBV27 and TRBJ1-4, with 11 bases aligning to TRBD1. Germline V lookup: CDR1 MNHEY, CDR2 SMNVEV (reference sequence). The CDR3 has 19 residues. The junction had 13 bases not matched to a gene; V was cut back by 4 bases and J by 3 bases. CDR3 sequence (DNA): TGTGCCAGCAGTTCGATACCGGGACAGGGGGAGCGGTCTAATGAAAAACTGTTTTTT. It yields the protein CASSSIPGQGERSNEKLFF.

This rearrangement joins TRBV11-1 to TRBJ2-7; 7 bases fit TRBD1. CDR3 length equals 20 residues. The junction had 22 bases not matched to a gene; V was cut back by 0 bases and J by 5 bases. Germline V lookup: CDR1 SGHAT, CDR2 FQDESV (reference sequence). DNA for the CDR3: TGTGCCAGCAGCTTAGCGCCGGGGACAGAAATTCCGAGTGGGGGCAACGAGCAGTACTTC. This codes for CASSLAPGTEIPSGGNEQYF.

This clonotype was seen at least ten times. The chain recombines TRBV7-2 with TRBJ2-1; no firm D call. The CDR3 is 14 residues long. Deletions cut 3 bases from V and 1 base from J, with 7 bases between. Looked up from germline, CDR1 is SGHTA and CDR2 is FQGNSA. Written as DNA, the CDR3 is TGTGCCAGCAGCTTGGATATATCCTACAATGAGCAGTTCTTC. Encoded protein: CASSLDISYNEQFF.

This chain uses TRBV12-3 or TRBV12-4 with TRBJ2-1; 7 bases are shared with TRBD2. The CDR3 totals 15 residues. Unmatched junction bases numbered 7, after V lost 3 bases and J lost 5 bases. CDR3 region: CASSFFGRLDNEQFF. The CDR3 coding sequence is TGTGCCAGCAGTTTCTTCGGGAGGCTCGACAATGAGCAGTTCTTC.

This chain links TRBV28 with TRBJ1-5, with a tentative D call TRBD1 (6 bases). Per germline, CDR1 MDHEN and CDR2 SYDVKM. The CDR3 extends over 14 amino acids. V was clipped by 7 bases and J by 4 bases, with 14 bases between them. This CDR3 is CASTLWQGNQPQHF. The CDR3 nucleotides read TGTGCCAGCACCCTATGGCAGGGGAATCAGCCCCAGCATTTT.

This clonotype has at least ten counts. The chain employs TRBV6-1 and TRBJ1-3, with D tentatively TRBD1 (6 bases). V lost 4 bases to trimming and J lost 0 bases, with 10 bases between them. CDR3 length: 15 residues. The germline V gene has CDR1 MNHNS and CDR2 SASEGT. CDR3 nucleotides: TGTGCCAGCAGTGTGACAGGTCTCTCTGGAAACACCATATATTTT. As protein: CASSVTGLSGNTIYF.

The genes are TRBV24-1 and TRBJ2-5, with 15 bases fitting TRBD2. CDR1 is KGHDR, CDR2 SFDVKD, per germline. J lost 1 base, V lost 4 bases, and 3 bases had no gene match. CDR3 length equals 17 residues. CDR3 nucleotide sequence: TGTGCCACCAGTGACCCGGGACTAGCGGGAGGCCAAGAGACCCAGTACTTC. Protein sequence: CATSDPGLAGGQETQYF.

The rearrangement joins TRBV3-1 to TRBJ2-2, with D possibly TRBD1 on 5 matching bases. The CDR3 has 12 amino acids. Germline CDR1 LGHDT, CDR2 YNNKEL (reference sequence). V was shortened by 4 bases and J by 9 bases, with 9 bases between the two germline ends. CDR3: CASSPTGRELFF. The CDR3 coding sequence is TGTGCCAGCAGCCCAACAGGAAGGGAGCTGTTTTTT.

This chain links TRBV20-1 with TRBJ2-5; tentative D call: TRBD2 (6 bases). V lost 3 bases and J lost 1, with 12 bases in between. CDR1 and CDR2 from the germline V gene are DFQATT and SNEGSKA (reference sequence). This CDR3 region has 14 residues. The CDR3 protein is CSASPGLIQETQYF. The CDR3 bases are TGCAGTGCTAGCCCGGGACTTATCCAAGAGACCCAGTACTTC.

The chain carries TRBV11-3 and TRBJ1-3; no reliable D call. This CDR3 region has 16 residues. Per the germline V gene, CDR1 is SGHNT and CDR2 is YENEEA. Trimming took off 5 bases at V and 3 bases at J, with 17 bases between the two ends. In DNA, the CDR3 is TGTGCCAGCAGCGACCCCTGGACGGCCTTTGGAAACACCATATATTTT. Protein product: CASSDPWTAFGNTIYF.

This clonotype was seen a handful of times. CDR3 protein: CATQGSTNYGYTF. The CDR3 DNA is TGTGCCACCCAGGGCTCCACTAACTATGGCTACACCTTC. The rearrangement links TRBV28 to TRBJ1-2; D is possibly TRBD1 (5 bases). Per the germline V gene, CDR1 is MDHEN and CDR2 is SYDVKM. CDR3 length: 13 residues. V lost 10 bases to trimming and J lost 0 bases, with 12 bases between them.

This clonotype was seen a handful of times. The chain is built from TRBV7-9 and TRBJ2-5; D remains ambiguous. From germline, CDR1 is SEHNR and CDR2 FQNEAQ (reference sequence). The CDR3 extends over 14 amino acids. Trimming took off 8 bases at V and 2 bases at J, with 15 bases between the two ends. In nucleotides, the CDR3 is TGTGCCAGCGACCCGGTAGCTGCACAAGAGACCCAGTACTTC. This gives the protein CASDPVAAQETQYF.

The V call is TRBV13, the J call TRBJ2-3; TRBD2 matches at 10 bases. Germline V gene sequence: CDR1 PRHDT, CDR2 FYEKMQ (reference sequence). The CDR3 is made up of 17 amino acids. The V gene end was trimmed by 5 bases and the J gene end by 2 bases; junction bases not matched to a gene: 10. The CDR3 protein is CASSPWGTSGNTDTQYF. The CDR3 DNA follows: TGTGCCAGCAGCCCGTGGGGTACTAGCGGGAACACAGATACGCAGTATTTT.